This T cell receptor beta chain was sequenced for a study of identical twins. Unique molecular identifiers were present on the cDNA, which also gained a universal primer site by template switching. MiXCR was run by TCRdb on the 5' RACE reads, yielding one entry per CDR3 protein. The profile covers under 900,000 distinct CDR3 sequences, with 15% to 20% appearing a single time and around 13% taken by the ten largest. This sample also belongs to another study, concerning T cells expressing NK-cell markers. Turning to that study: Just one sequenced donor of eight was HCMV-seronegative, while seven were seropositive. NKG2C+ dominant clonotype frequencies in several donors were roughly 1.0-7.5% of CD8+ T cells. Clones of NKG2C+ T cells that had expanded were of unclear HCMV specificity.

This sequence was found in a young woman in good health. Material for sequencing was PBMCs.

The CDR3 loop is CASSPRTVPLKNIQYF. The CDR3 nucleotides are TGTGCCAGCAGCCCCCGGACAGTCCCTCTCAAAAACATTCAGTACTTC. The rearrangement joins TRBV7-8 to TRBJ2-4, with TRBD1 as a possible D gene (6 bases). Trimming cost V 5 bases and J 3 bases, with 17 bases left between them. CDR3 length equals 16 residues. Germline assignment: CDR1 SGHVS and CDR2 FQNEAQ.